These T cell receptor beta chains were read from a single sample in a study of vaccination effects on CD4 cells after COVID-19. No antigen has been assigned to these receptors. Only in-frame clones appear in the TCRdb table, and some are missing; sequencing was by immunoSEQ multiplex PCR. Here the sample spans about 27,000 clones, approximately 70% being singletons. Here the sequenced sample was CD4+ T cells from PBMCs cultured with HCoV-NL63 spike peptides, taken before COVID-19 vaccination. Source of these receptors: a human donor who received a COVID-19 vaccine. The CDR3 runs from the conserved cysteine through the conserved F or W. Each record gives: CDR3 DNA, CDR3 protein, clone size, J gene, D gene, V gene. A D gene is named only where the DNA matches it firmly. Clone size, where shown, is once, few, many, or a class for clones that have expanded.

CDR3nt: TGTGCCACCATACTTTGGGAAGAAGATACGCAGTATTTT
CDR3aa: CATILWEEDTQYF
abundance: -
j_gene: TRBJ2-3
d_gene: -
v_gene: TRBV2

CDR3nt: TGCGCCAGCAGCCGAGGGACTAGCGGCTACGAGCAGTACTTC
CDR3aa: CASSRGTSGYEQYF
abundance: -
j_gene: TRBJ2-7
d_gene: TRBD2
v_gene: TRBV5-1

CDR3nt: TGTGCCAGCTCACCACTTCGTGGGGATCAGCCCCAGCATTTT
CDR3aa: CASSPLRGDQPQHF
abundance: -
j_gene: TRBJ1-5
d_gene: -
v_gene: TRBV18

CDR3nt: TGCGCCAGCAGCCAAGAAGTTCGGCAGCCAAATGAAAAACTGTTTTTT
CDR3aa: CASSQEVRQPNEKLFF
abundance: -
j_gene: TRBJ1-4
d_gene: -
v_gene: TRBV4-3

CDR3nt: TGTGCCAGCAGCTTGTCATCGAGGGTGAACACTGAAGCTTTCTTT
CDR3aa: CASSLSSRVNTEAFF
abundance: -
j_gene: TRBJ1-1
d_gene: -
v_gene: TRBV7-8

CDR3nt: TGTGCCAGCAGCGCCAAACTAGCGGGAGGGGGGACCCAGTACTTC
CDR3aa: CASSAKLAGGGTQYF
abundance: few
j_gene: TRBJ2-5
d_gene: TRBD2
v_gene: TRBV2

CDR3nt: TGCAGTGCTAGTTATGGGGGCCGGCGTAAGCCCCAGCATTTT
CDR3aa: CSASYGGRRKPQHF
abundance: -
j_gene: TRBJ1-5
d_gene: -
v_gene: TRBV20-1

CDR3nt: TGTGCCAGCAAGAAAGGGACACCCTCCTACGAGCAGTACTTC
CDR3aa: CASKKGTPSYEQYF
abundance: -
j_gene: TRBJ2-7
d_gene: -
v_gene: TRBV2

CDR3nt: TGCGCCAGCAGCTTTGGACAGCCCGGGGAGCTGTTTTTT
CDR3aa: CASSFGQPGELFF
abundance: -
j_gene: TRBJ2-2
d_gene: -
v_gene: TRBV5-1

CDR3nt: TGTGCCAGCAGCCAAGAGGTGGCAGGGTATAACTACGAGCAGTACTTC
CDR3aa: CASSQEVAGYNYEQYF
abundance: -
j_gene: TRBJ2-7
d_gene: -
v_gene: TRBV3-1/TRBV3-2